This paragraph covers one TCR beta chain sequence. Its target antigen remains unknown. No base quality values were provided; no much bigger clone lies one nucleotide off. Each collaborating institution followed its own protocols to collect whole blood in K2EDTA tubes. For TCRbeta analysis, collaborators shipped samples as frozen whole blood, isolated PBMCs, or DNA extracted from either of those sample types. This sample is part of a study of blood T cell repertoires in COVID-19 (dated by TCRdb to the early 2020s). For the study in its entirety: Samples covering the acute and convalescent phases of COVID-19 were provided by collaborators in the United States, Italy and Spain. The material from the prospective study consisted of cDNA or gDNA derived from T cells, B-cell-depleted T cells, or PBMCs. The dataset comprised deeply sampled blood TCRbeta repertoires from subjects exposed to, actively infected with, or recovered from COVID-19. The repertoires were made available in a free public database intended to serve as a resource for research on the immune response to SARS-CoV-2. Samples were obtained from the ongoing ImmuneRACE study (first 160 participants) and from about 1,300 subjects provided by 6 global collaborators. Nearly every sample came with metadata listing a de-identified subject ID, COVID-19 status, age in years and sex. HLA class I and class II types, where available, came from metadata supplied by the sample provider rather than from assay-based typing.

TCRbeta CDR3 regions were amplified from genomic DNA by means of the immunoSEQ Assay, a bias-controlled multiplex PCR. The published analysis was carried out like this. The number of nucleated cells in each sample was estimated by amplification of reference gene primers within the assay. Sequence reads were collapsed and filtered to measure the absolute abundance of every unique TCRbeta CDR3 rearrangement. Productive Simpson clonality was computed per sample as the square root of Simpson's diversity index over productive rearrangements. The clones in this table, taken by TCRdb from immuneACCESS, are in-frame only. Not every clone is retained; where verified, under half of the shortfall comes from an unresolved V gene, and the cause of the rest is unknown. From that table come the V and J calls and clone size; the DNA was used to work out D and trimming. The table for this sample lists about 120,000 clones; 85% of them were counted only once. Approximately 10% of the sample is in the top ten clones.

General study outcomes and caveats: The amount of clinical and demographic metadata varied by source and participant and was provided uncurated.

The CDR3 spans 15 residues, from the cysteine through the phenylalanine. Left in the record is the CDR3 DNA by itself, 45 bases read in frame from the first base. In this chain, TRBV21-1 is recombined with TRBJ2-7; TRBD1 was called by the table and not checked on the DNA. TRBV21-1 is designated a pseudogene. The sequence derives from a man aged 80 or over with acute or convalescent COVID-19. Specimen: peripheral blood. The nucleotide sequence reads as follows: TGTGCCAGCAGCACCCGGACAGGGATGTCCTACGAGCAGTACTTC. This is translated as CASSTRTGMSYEQYF.